The clone carrying this T cell receptor (beta chain) was seen many times. The data were obtained in a study of Graves' ophthalmopathy and Graves' hyperthyroidism. Looking at the study overall: The blood sample was drawn at first diagnosis and before any treatment.

RNA transcripts were the template, and TCR beta CDR3 regions were amplified from them. Following a first-round RT-PCR that used HTBI primers, a second-round multiplex PCR was carried out. One entry per CDR3 protein results from TCRdb running MiXCR on the multiplex PCR reads. The sample has about 700,000 distinct CDR3 sequences, approximately 39% seen once. CDR1 and CDR2 (germline): SGHNT, YYREEE (reference sequence). This CDR3 region has 16 residues. Trimming removed 0 bases at V and 4 bases at J, with 11 bases between. The sequenced sample consisted of peripheral blood. The TCR sequence derives from an adult man with Graves' ophthalmopathy. The chain is built from TRBV5-4 and TRBJ2-6, with a weak D call TRBD2 (6 bases). DNA of the CDR3: TGTGCCAGCAGCTTGGCCGCGGGGAACGGGGCCAACGTCCTGACTTTC. Encoded protein: CASSLAAGNGANVLTF.